The clone carrying this TCR beta chain was detected only a few times. Its cognate antigen is unknown. TCRdb independently ran MiXCR on the RT-PCR reads; one entry per CDR3 protein. The repertoire includes around 470,000 distinct CDR3 sequences, under 8.5% of them detected once, and approximately 14% sits in the top ten. The V gene's germline CDR1 is LGHDT and CDR2 YNNKEL (reference sequence). Trimming cost V 4 bases and J 6 bases; bases outside gene matches: 4. The CDR3 runs to 15 residues. This sample stems from a study of response to subunit inactivated influenza vaccine. Study observations and caveats: Every seasonal influenza vaccination brings in few new T cells, the authors suggested.

Sequenced here: PBMCs from blood, sampled roughly 24 months after vaccination. The chain combines TRBV3-1 with TRBJ2-7; 15 bases match TRBD2. The clonotype was recovered from a man aged 50-75 years who received an inactivated influenza vaccine. The CDR3 region is CASSRGLAGGPEQYF. The CDR3 DNA is TGTGCCAGCAGCCGAGGACTAGCGGGAGGGCCCGAGCAGTACTTC.